The T cell receptor (beta chain) described here comes from a study of blood T cell repertoires in COVID-19 (dated by TCRdb to the early 2020s). Concerning the study at large: Collaborator samples came from the United States, Italy and Spain and covered acute and convalescent phases of COVID-19. The material from the prospective study consisted of cDNA or gDNA derived from T cells, B-cell-depleted T cells, or PBMCs. Deeply sampled blood TCRbeta repertoires from subjects exposed to, actively infected with, or recovered from COVID-19 were included in the dataset. A freely available public database, intended as a resource for researchers studying the immune response to SARS-CoV-2, is where the repertoires were released. Samples came from the ongoing ImmuneRACE study (first 160 participants) plus 1,254 subjects from 6 global collaborators. The sample metadata nearly always contained a de-identified subject ID, COVID-19 status, age in years and sex. Where HLA class I and class II types were available, the types were taken from metadata supplied by the sample provider, not from assay-based typing. What the research found in general, with its limitations: The quantity of clinical and demographic metadata differed by source and by participant and was supplied without curation.

TCRbeta CDR3 regions were amplified from genomic DNA using the immunoSEQ Assay, a bias-controlled multiplex PCR. The paper's data handling went like this. Nucleated cell counts per sample were estimated from amplification of reference gene primers within the assay. Sequence reads were collapsed and filtered to measure the absolute abundance of every unique TCRbeta CDR3 rearrangement. Productive Simpson clonality was computed per sample as the square root of Simpson's diversity index over productive rearrangements. Imported from immuneACCESS, the table was reduced by TCRdb to in-frame sequences with V and J called. These copies leave out some clones; in studies compared against another copy, an unresolved V gene accounts for under half, and the cause of the remainder is not known. The DNA gave D and trimming, while V, J and clone size come from that table. This sample gives around 300,000 clones in total; more than 80% of them show up just once. Around 2.9% of the sample is held by the ten biggest clonotypes.

This clone was detected only a few times. No antigen is known for it. The record has no base qualities; no much larger clone is one base away. Collaborating institutions collected whole blood in K2EDTA tubes following their own protocols. For TCRbeta analysis, collaborator samples were shipped as frozen whole blood, as isolated PBMCs, or as DNA extracted from either sample type. The sequenced sample was peripheral blood. The clonotype comes from a woman younger than 45 with active or convalescent COVID-19.

Read as DNA, the sequence is TGTGCCACCAGCAGGTCGGGAACAGGGAGAGAGACCCAGTACTTC. Its translation is CATSRSGTGRETQYF. The chain joins TRBV15 to TRBJ2-5; TRBD1 might be the D gene, on 6 matching bases. CDR3 length: 15 amino acids, cysteine to phenylalanine. Only CDR3 DNA remains: 45 bases, in frame from the first base. Looking up the germline V gene (reference sequence) yields CDR1 LNHNV and CDR2 YYDKDF. V drops 3 bases and J drops 4 bases, leaving 15 bases in between.